The 25 T cell receptor beta chains in this list originate from one sample, sequenced in a study of blood T cell repertoires in COVID-19. Clones were read by immunoSEQ multiplex PCR, and TCRdb kept only the in-frame ones, dropping some. The sample contains roughly 700,000 clones, 75% to 90% of which appear only once. The sequencing input was peripheral blood. The receptors originated from a woman between 18 and 29 years old with acute or convalescent COVID-19.

This clone was counted a single time. The chain joins TRBV6-5 to TRBJ2-4; perhaps TRBD2 as D (5 bases). The CDR3 loop spans 14 amino acids. V lost 11 bases to trimming and J lost 0 bases, with 14 bases between them. Germline CDR1 and CDR2: MNHEY and SVGAGI. CDR3 nucleotides: TGTGCCCACCCTGGCGGGCTAGCCAAAAACATTCAGTACTTC. It encodes CAHPGGLAKNIQYF.

The J gene is TRBJ2-2, the V gene TRBV27; D might be TRBD2 (5 bases). This CDR3 spans 15 amino acids. CDR1 is MNHEY and CDR2 is SMNVEV in the germline V gene (reference sequence). V was cut by 8 bases and J by 1 base, with 14 bases left in between. This chain's CDR3 is CASRSRGWNTGELFF. The DNA for the CDR3 is TGTGCCAGCCGTTCCCGAGGGTGGAACACCGGGGAGCTGTTTTTT.

In DNA form, the CDR3 reads TGTGCCATCAGTGATACAGGGGGATCCCTCGAGCAGTACTTC. Translating gives CAISDTGGSLEQYF. The chain couples TRBV10-3 to TRBJ2-7; 8 bases line up with TRBD1. This CDR3 is built from 14 residues. The V segment lost 3 bases and the J segment 6 bases; nucleotides outside the gene matches: 7. The germline gives CDR1 ENHRY, CDR2 SYGVKD.

This rearrangement joins TRBV30 to TRBJ2-2; tentative D call: TRBD1 (6 bases). Trimming took 0 bases from V and 3 from J, leaving 11 bases between them. CDR3 length: 15 amino acids. Germline V lookup: CDR1 GTSNPN, CDR2 SVGIG (reference sequence). The DNA of the CDR3 is TGTGCCTGGAGTGTACGGGACACACACACCGGGGAGCTGTTTTTT. Protein: CAWSVRDTHTGELFF.

The rearrangement joins TRBV2 to TRBJ1-1; D call uncertain. V shed 11 bases and J shed 10 bases, with 23 bases lying between them. This CDR3 contains 13 residues. The germline gives CDR1 SNHLY, CDR2 FYNNEI. CDR3 bases: TGTGCCGCCAATGATGTGACACAAGTAGTAGCTTTCTTT. It is translated as CAANDVTQVVAFF. The variable domain in full, with the rest retrieved from reference TRBV2 and TRBJ1-1, is EPEVTQTPSHQVTQMGQEVILRCVPISNHLYFYWYRQILGQKVEFLVSFYNNEISEKSEIFDDQFSVERPDGSNFTLKIRSTKLEDSAMYFCAANDVTQVVAFFGQGTRLTVV.

This chain connects TRBV7-2 to TRBJ1-5; weak D call: TRBD1 (6 bases). V lost 7 bases, J lost 4 bases, and 17 bases lay in between. The CDR3 length is 15 residues. CDR1 is SGHTA, CDR2 FQGNSA, per germline. The chain's CDR3 is CASKWEGGSNQPQHF. In DNA form, the CDR3 reads TGTGCCAGCAAATGGGAGGGGGGCTCAAATCAGCCCCAGCATTTT.

This sequence joins TRBV5-1 and TRBJ2-7; TRBD1 aligns across 10 bases. J was trimmed by 8 bases and V by 4 bases; bases with no gene match: 3. This CDR3 contains 12 residues. CDR1 SGHRS and CDR2 YFSETQ come from the germline V gene. As DNA, the CDR3 is TGCGCCAGCAGCACGGGACAGGGGAAGCAGTACTTC. It codes for CASSTGQGKQYF.

V and J are TRBV4-2 and TRBJ1-4; 7 bases line up with TRBD1. Germline V gives CDR1 LGHNA, CDR2 YNFKEQ. J was trimmed by 3 bases and V by 0 bases; bases with no gene match: 4. This CDR3 region has 16 residues. DNA for the CDR3: TGTGCCAGCAGCCAAGAAGGGGGCTTGCCTAATGAAAAACTGTTTTTT. Translated: CASSQEGGLPNEKLFF.

The rearrangement links TRBV6-5 to TRBJ1-1; TRBD1 matches 9 bases. The junction had 6 bases not matched to a gene; V was cut back by 7 bases and J by 0 bases. CDR3 length: 15 residues. Germline V gene sequence: CDR1 MNHEY, CDR2 SVGAGI. CDR3 region: CASTLNRGLNTEAFF. The CDR3 bases are TGTGCCAGCACTCTAAACAGGGGGCTGAACACTGAAGCTTTCTTT.

The chain is built from TRBV12-5 and TRBJ1-1; 7 nucleotides agree with TRBD1. The CDR3 extends over 14 amino acids. V dropped 5 bases and J dropped 1; count of bases not matched to a gene: 4. Germline CDR1 and CDR2: LGHNT and FRNRAP. CDR3 bases: TGTGCTAGTGGTCCGGGACAGAGGAACACTGAAGCTTTCTTT. Translated, it gives CASGPGQRNTEAFF.

The chain is built from TRBV6-2 or TRBV6-3 and TRBJ1-1; the D gene is possibly TRBD1 (5 bases). Germline CDR1 and CDR2: MNHEY and SVGEGT. Trimming cost V 5 bases and J 0 bases, with 13 bases left between them. The CDR3 has 15 residues. CDR3 nucleotide sequence: TGTGCCAGCAGTAACCCAGGGCTCATGAACACTGAAGCTTTCTTT. Protein sequence: CASSNPGLMNTEAFF.

The V gene is TRBV5-1, the J gene TRBJ2-1; D perhaps matches TRBD2 (5 bases). CDR3 length equals 12 residues. CDR1 SGHRS and CDR2 YFSETQ come from the germline V gene. The V gene lost 4 bases and the J gene lost 7 bases, with 9 bases spanning the gap. CDR3 region: CASSDGLNEQFF. CDR3 bases: TGCGCCAGCAGCGACGGACTGAATGAGCAGTTCTTC.

CDR3 sequence reads: CASKADRAYNSPLHF. The CDR3 DNA reads as TGTGCCAGCAAGGCGGACAGGGCTTATAATTCACCCCTCCACTTT. The chain joins TRBV19 to TRBJ1-6, with 8 bases fitting TRBD1. CDR3 length: 15 amino acids. Germline values: CDR1 LNHDA, CDR2 SQIVND (reference sequence). Losses at the gene ends were 9 bases for V and 4 bases for J; bases not matched to a gene: 8.

This clone was recorded only once. In DNA, the CDR3 is TGCGCCAGCAGTGAGCCCCGCGGGTGGGCCGGGGAGCTGTTTTTT. Amino acids: CASSEPRGWAGELFF. The chain has TRBV10-1 and TRBJ2-2; possible D gene TRBD2, 5 bases. Germline V gene sequence: CDR1 WNHNN, CDR2 SYGVQD (reference sequence). The CDR3 spans 15 residues. Trimming removed 2 bases from V and 6 bases from J, with 13 bases in between.

The V call is TRBV19, the J call TRBJ1-2, with a tentative D call TRBD1 (6 bases). The length of the CDR3 is 13 residues. V was cut by 5 bases and J by 5 bases, with 12 bases left in between. Looked up from germline, CDR1 is LNHDA and CDR2 is SQIVND (reference sequence). The CDR3 spells CASSGQRVYGYTF. In DNA form, the CDR3 reads TGTGCCAGTAGTGGACAGAGAGTTTATGGCTACACCTTC.

This chain connects TRBV7-9 to TRBJ1-1; a possible D gene is TRBD1 (5 bases). The germline V and J ends were trimmed by 0 bases and 1 base, with 21 bases remaining between them. Germline V gene data show CDR1 as SEHNR and CDR2 as FQNEAQ (reference sequence). The CDR3 is 19 amino acids. CDR3 DNA: TGTGCCAGCAGCTTAGCGCGGGGTTATATAGGGACCGCGAACACTGAAGCTTTCTTT. Translating gives CASSLARGYIGTANTEAFF.

The rearrangement links TRBV15 to TRBJ1-3; 8 bases agree with TRBD1. The CDR3 contains 16 residues. CDR1 is LNHNV, CDR2 YYDKDF, per germline (reference sequence). Trimming took 5 bases from V and 2 from J; bases not matched to a gene: 8. The CDR3 DNA reads TGTGCCACCAGCCGGATTGGACAGGGTGCTGGAAACACCATATATTTT. Translating it yields CATSRIGQGAGNTIYF.

This rearrangement joins TRBV19 to TRBJ1-2; D unresolved. Germline lookup yields CDR1 LNHDA and CDR2 SQIVND (reference sequence). This CDR3 spans 11 amino acids. V shed 9 bases and J shed 8 bases, with 13 bases lying between them. CDR3 region: CASTVGSGYTF. The CDR3 region has the DNA TGTGCCAGCACCGTGGGTAGCGGCTACACCTTC. Using reference TRBV19 and TRBJ1-2 for the parts outside the CDR3, the full variable domain is DGGITQSPKYLFRKEGQNVTLSCEQNLNHDAMYWYRQDPGQGLRLIYYSQIVNDFQKGDIAEGYSVSREKKESFPLTVTSAQKNPTAFYLCASTVGSGYTFGSGTRLTVV.

The chain recombines TRBV4-1 with TRBJ2-7, with 7 bases that match TRBD1. V shed 0 bases and J 4 bases; nucleotides not matched to a gene: 12. CDR3 length: 17 amino acids. Germline-derived CDR1 and CDR2 are MGHRA and YSYEKL. CDR3 sequence: CASSQDAARTGAYEQYF. The CDR3, as DNA: TGCGCCAGCAGCCAAGATGCGGCTAGAACAGGGGCTTACGAGCAGTACTTC.

This rearrangement joins TRBV19 to TRBJ1-2, with D possibly matching TRBD1 (5 bases). The CDR3 length is 17 residues. Trimming took off 2 bases at V and 4 bases at J, with 20 bases between the two ends. Germline assignment: CDR1 LNHDA and CDR2 SQIVND (reference sequence). The DNA of the CDR3 is TGTGCCAGTAGTATAAATTGGGTCGGAGGGGTTGTCTATGGCTACACCTTC. This translates into CASSINWVGGVVYGYTF.

The CDR3 loop is CASSPHDRGSETQYF. The CDR3 DNA reads TGCGCCAGCAGCCCACACGACAGGGGATCAGAGACCCAGTACTTC. V is TRBV4-1 and J is TRBJ2-5; 8 positions agree with TRBD1. CDR1 is MGHRA, CDR2 YSYEKL, per germline. The CDR3 consists of 15 residues. Trimming at V came to 4 bases and at J to 4 bases, leaving 8 bases not matched to a gene.

The chain is built from TRBV6-2 or TRBV6-3 and TRBJ2-1, with a weak D call TRBD1 (5 bases). V lost 5 bases and J 4 bases, leaving 12 bases between the germline ends. This CDR3 region has 14 residues. Per germline, CDR1 MNHEY and CDR2 SVGEGT. The CDR3 region is CASSTQTEYNEQFF. For the CDR3, the DNA is TGTGCCAGCAGTACTCAGACAGAGTACAATGAGCAGTTCTTC.

This rearrangement joins TRBV3-1 (or the pseudogene TRBV3-2) to TRBJ2-7, with 8 nucleotides matching TRBD1. Germline CDR1 LGHDT, CDR2 YNNKEL (reference sequence). This CDR3 has 15 amino acids. J was trimmed by 5 bases and V by 4 bases; bases with no gene match: 10. The CDR3 sequence: CASSRLDRESHEQYF. DNA of the CDR3: TGTGCCAGCAGCCGGCTGGACAGGGAGAGTCACGAGCAGTACTTC.

The CDR3 DNA reads TGTGCCAGCAGGCCCGGGACTGGACGCACAGATACGCAGTATTTT. It codes for CASRPGTGRTDTQYF. The V call is TRBV7-2, the J call TRBJ2-3; D perhaps matches TRBD2 (6 bases). The germline gives CDR1 SGHTA, CDR2 FQGNSA. The CDR3 has 15 residues. Between the trimmed V and J ends, which lost 6 bases and 1 base, there was a span of 14 bases.

This clone was counted once. CDR3 region: CASSPEDGNEQYF. CDR3 DNA sequence: TGTGCCAGCAGCCCCGAGGATGGCAACGAGCAGTACTTC. The rearrangement links TRBV6-4 to TRBJ2-7, with D uncertain. There are 13 residues in the CDR3. The V and J ends lost 6 bases and 5 bases respectively, with 14 bases between them. In germline, CDR1 is MRHNA, CDR2 SNTAGT.